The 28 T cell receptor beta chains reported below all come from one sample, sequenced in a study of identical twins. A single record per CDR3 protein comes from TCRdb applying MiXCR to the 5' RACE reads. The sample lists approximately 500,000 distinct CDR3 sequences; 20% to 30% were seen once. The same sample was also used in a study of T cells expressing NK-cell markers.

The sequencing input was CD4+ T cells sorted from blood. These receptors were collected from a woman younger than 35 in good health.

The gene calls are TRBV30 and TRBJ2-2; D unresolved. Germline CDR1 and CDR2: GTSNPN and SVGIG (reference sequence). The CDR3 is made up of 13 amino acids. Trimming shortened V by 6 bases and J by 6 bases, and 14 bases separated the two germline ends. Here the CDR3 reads CACRLFRAGELFF. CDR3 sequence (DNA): TGTGCCTGCCGACTTTTCCGTGCCGGGGAGCTGTTTTTT.

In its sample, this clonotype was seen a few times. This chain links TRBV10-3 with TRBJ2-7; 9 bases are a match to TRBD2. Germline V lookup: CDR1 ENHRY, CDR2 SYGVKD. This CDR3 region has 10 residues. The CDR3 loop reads CGREGYEQYF. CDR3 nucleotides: TGTGGGCGGGAGGGCTACGAGCAGTACTTC.

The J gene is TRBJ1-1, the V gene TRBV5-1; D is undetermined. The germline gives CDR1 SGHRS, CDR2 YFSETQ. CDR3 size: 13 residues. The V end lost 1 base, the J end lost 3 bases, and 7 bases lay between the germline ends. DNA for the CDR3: TGCGCCAGCAGCTTGACACGGTACACTGAAGCTTTCTTT. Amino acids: CASSLTRYTEAFF.

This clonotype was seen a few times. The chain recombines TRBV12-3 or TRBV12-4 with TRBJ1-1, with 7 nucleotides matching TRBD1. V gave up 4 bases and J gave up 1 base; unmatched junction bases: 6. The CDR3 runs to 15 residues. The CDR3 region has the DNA TGTGCCAGCAGTTACCGGGGGACAGAGAACACTGAAGCTTTCTTT. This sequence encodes CASSYRGTENTEAFF.

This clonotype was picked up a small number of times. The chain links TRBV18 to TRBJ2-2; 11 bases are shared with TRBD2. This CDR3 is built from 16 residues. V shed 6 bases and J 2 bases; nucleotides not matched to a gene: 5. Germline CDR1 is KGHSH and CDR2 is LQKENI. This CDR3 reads CASSWTSGPNTGELFF. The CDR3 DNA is TGTGCCAGCTCGTGGACTAGCGGGCCAAACACCGGGGAGCTGTTTTTT.

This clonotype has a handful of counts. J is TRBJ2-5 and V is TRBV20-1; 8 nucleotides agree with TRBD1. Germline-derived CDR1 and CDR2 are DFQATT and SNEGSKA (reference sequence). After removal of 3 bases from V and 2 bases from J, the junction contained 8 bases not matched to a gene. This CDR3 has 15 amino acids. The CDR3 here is CSASPDRGRQETQYF. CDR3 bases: TGCAGTGCTAGCCCCGACAGGGGACGGCAAGAGACCCAGTACTTC.

The CDR3 sequence is CAISVKQRNTEAFF. The CDR3 coding sequence is TGTGCCATCAGTGTAAAACAGAGGAACACTGAAGCTTTCTTT. This chain joins TRBV10-3 and TRBJ1-1; D gene unclear. This CDR3 comprises 14 residues. Trimming stripped 4 bases from V and 1 base from J, with 10 bases between. CDR1 and CDR2 from the germline V gene are ENHRY and SYGVKD.

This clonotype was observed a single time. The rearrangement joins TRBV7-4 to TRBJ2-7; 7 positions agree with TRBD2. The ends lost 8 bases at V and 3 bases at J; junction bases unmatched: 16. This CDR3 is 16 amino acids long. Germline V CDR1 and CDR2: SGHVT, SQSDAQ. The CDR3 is CASPRRAGRDYYEQYF. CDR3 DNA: TGTGCCAGCCCGAGGCGGGCTGGGAGGGACTACTACGAGCAGTACTTC.

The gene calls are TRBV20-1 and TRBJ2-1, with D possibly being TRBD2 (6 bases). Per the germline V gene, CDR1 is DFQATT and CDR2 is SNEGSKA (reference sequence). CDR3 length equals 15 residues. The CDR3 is CTGQGGLSSYNEQFF. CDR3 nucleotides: TGCACAGGGCAGGGAGGTCTAAGCTCCTACAATGAGCAGTTCTTC.

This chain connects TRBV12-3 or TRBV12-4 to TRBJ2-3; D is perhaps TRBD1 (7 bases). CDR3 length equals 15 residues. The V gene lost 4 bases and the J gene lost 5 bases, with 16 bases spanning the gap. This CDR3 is CASSYRAGGGDTQYF. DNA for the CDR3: TGTGCCAGCAGTTATAGGGCAGGGGGAGGAGATACGCAGTATTTT.

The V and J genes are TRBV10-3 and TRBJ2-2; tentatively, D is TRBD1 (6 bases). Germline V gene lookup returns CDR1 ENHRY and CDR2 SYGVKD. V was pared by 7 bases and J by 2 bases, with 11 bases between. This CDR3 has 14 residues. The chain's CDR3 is CAINAGANTGELFF. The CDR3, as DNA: TGTGCCATCAATGCAGGGGCTAACACCGGGGAGCTGTTTTTT.

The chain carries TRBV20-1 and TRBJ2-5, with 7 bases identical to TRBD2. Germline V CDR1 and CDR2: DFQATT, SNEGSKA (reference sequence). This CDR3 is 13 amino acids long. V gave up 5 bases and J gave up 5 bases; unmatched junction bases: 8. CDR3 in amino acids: CSAPGWGGETQYF. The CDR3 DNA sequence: TGCAGTGCTCCGGGTTGGGGGGGGGAGACCCAGTACTTC.

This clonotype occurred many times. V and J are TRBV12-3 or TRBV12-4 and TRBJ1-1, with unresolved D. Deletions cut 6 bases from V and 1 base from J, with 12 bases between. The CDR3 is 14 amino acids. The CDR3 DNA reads TGTGCCAGCAGACCGGACCGGGCGAACACTGAAGCTTTCTTT. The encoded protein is CASRPDRANTEAFF.

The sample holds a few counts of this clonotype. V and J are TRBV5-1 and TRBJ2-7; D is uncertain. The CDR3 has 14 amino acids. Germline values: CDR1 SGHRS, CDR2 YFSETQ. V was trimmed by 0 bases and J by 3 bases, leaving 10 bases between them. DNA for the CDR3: TGCGCCAGCAGCTTGGGTGGGGTTAACTACGAGCAGTACTTC. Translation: CASSLGGVNYEQYF.

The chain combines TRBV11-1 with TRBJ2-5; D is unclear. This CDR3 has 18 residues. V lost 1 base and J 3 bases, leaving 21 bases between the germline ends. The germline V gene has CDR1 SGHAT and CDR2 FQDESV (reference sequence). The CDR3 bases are TGTGCCAGCAGCTTAGGTGGCCACCTTTTATTACTTAAAGAGACCCAGTACTTC. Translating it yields CASSLGGHLLLLKETQYF.

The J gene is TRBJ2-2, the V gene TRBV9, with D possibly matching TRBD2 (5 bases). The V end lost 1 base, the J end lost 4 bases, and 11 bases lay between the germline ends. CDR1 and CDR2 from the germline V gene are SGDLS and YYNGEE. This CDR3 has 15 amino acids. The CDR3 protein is CASSVFSEVTGELFF. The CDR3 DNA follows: TGTGCCAGCAGCGTATTTAGCGAGGTCACCGGGGAGCTGTTTTTT.

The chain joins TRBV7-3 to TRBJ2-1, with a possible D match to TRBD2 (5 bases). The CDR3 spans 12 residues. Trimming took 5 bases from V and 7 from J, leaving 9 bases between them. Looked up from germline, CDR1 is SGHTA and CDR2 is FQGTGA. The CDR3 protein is CASSRTQNEQFF. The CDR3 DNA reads TGTGCCAGCAGCCGGACTCAAAATGAGCAGTTCTTC.

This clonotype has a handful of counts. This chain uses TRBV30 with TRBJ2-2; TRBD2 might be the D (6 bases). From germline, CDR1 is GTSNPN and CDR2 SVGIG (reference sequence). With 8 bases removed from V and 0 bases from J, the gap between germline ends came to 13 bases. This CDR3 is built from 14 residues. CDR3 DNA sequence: TGTGCCCTCCGGGAGCCATCGAACACCGGGGAGCTGTTTTTT. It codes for CALREPSNTGELFF.

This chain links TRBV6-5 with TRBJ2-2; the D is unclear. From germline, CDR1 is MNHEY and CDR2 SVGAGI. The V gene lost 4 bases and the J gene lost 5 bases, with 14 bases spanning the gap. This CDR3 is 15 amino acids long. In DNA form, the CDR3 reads TGTGCCAGCAGTTTCAGGCCCCCCGGGACCGGGGAGCTGTTTTTT. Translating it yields CASSFRPPGTGELFF.

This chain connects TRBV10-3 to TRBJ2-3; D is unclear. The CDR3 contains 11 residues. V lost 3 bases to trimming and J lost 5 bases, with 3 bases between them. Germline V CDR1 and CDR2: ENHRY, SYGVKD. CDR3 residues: CAISDQDTQYF. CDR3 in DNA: TGTGCCATCAGTGACCAAGATACGCAGTATTTT.

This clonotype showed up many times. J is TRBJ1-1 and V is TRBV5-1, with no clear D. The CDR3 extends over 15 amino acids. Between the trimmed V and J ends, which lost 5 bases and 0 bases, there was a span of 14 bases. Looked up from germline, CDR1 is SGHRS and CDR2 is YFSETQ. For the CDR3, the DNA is TGCGCCAGCAGTCCGGGATCGACGATGAACACTGAAGCTTTCTTT. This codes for CASSPGSTMNTEAFF.

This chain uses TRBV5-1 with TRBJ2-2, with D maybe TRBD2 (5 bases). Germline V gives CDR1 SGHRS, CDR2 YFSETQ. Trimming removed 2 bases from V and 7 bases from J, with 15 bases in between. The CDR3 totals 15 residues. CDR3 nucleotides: TGCGCCAGCAGCTTCGCGGGTCAGTTCATCGGGGAGCTGTTTTTT. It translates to CASSFAGQFIGELFF.

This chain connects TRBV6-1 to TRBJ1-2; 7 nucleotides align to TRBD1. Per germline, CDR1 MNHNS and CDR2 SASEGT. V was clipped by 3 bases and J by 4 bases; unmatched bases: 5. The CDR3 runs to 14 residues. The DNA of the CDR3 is TGTGCCAGCAGTGACCCGGGGACAGTCTATGGCTACACCTTC. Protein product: CASSDPGTVYGYTF.

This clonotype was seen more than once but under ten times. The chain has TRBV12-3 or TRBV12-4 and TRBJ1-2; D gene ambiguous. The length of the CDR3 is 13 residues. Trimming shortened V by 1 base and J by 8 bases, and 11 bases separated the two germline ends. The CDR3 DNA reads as TGTGCCAGCAGTTTAGGGGGAGTCGACGGCTACACCTTC. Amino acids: CASSLGGVDGYTF.

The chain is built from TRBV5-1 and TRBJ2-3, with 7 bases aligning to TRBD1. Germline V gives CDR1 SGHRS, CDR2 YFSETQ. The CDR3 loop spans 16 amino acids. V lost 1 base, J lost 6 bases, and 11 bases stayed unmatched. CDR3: CASSLRTQGELDTQYF. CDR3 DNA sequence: TGCGCCAGCAGCTTGAGAACCCAGGGGGAGTTGGATACGCAGTATTTT.

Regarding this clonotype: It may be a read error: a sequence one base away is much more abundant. The CDR3 reads CASSLGRGLQANVLTF. The CDR3 DNA reads as TGTGCCAGCAGCTTAGGTCGGGGTCTGCAGGCCAACGTCCTGACTTTC. V gene TRBV7-2 combines with J gene TRBJ2-6; maybe TRBD2 (5 bases). Per the germline V gene, CDR1 is SGHTA and CDR2 is FQGNSA. Trimming took 1 base from V and 6 from J, leaving 13 bases between them. CDR3 length: 16 amino acids.

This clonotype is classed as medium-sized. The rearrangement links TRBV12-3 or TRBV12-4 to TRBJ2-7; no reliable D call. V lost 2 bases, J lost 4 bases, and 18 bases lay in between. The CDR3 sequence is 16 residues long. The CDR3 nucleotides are TGTGCCAGCAGTTTAACGCCCTGGGGTGGGGTTTACGAGCAGTACTTC. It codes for CASSLTPWGGVYEQYF.

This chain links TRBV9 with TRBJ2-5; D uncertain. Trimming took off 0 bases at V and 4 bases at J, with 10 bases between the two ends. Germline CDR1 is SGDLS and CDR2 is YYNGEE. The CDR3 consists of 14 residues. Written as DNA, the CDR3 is TGTGCCAGCAGCGTAGCAGGACCATCAGAGACCCAGTACTTC. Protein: CASSVAGPSETQYF.